This TCR beta chain derives from a study of cytomegalovirus exposure and HLA in healthy donors. Study information: Around four fifths of 398 genotyped donors fell in the Caucasian-associated ancestry cluster. Study-wide points: In vitro work confirmed that a few CMV-associated chains recognize CMV antigens. Immune exposure information comprised only CMV serostatus.

The germline gives CDR1 SGHTA, CDR2 FQGTGA. J gave up 0 bases and V 5 bases, and 7 bases lay outside the gene matches. The CDR3 is made up of 17 amino acids. This PCR relied on a set of 60 Vbeta primers and 13 Jbeta primers. Only in-frame clones appear in the TCRdb table, and some are missing; sequencing was by immunoSEQ multiplex PCR. Here the sample spans 95,000 or so clones, around 81% being singletons. For this clone: The antigen is not known.

The gene calls are TRBV7-3 and TRBJ2-1; 10 bases align to TRBD2. The sequenced sample consisted of PBMCs. This clonotype was sampled from a woman aged 65 to 85 in good health and CMV-seropositive. For the CDR3, the DNA is TGTGCCAGCAGCCCGGGACGACTAGCGGGCTCCTACAATGAGCAGTTCTTC. Encoded protein: CASSPGRLAGSYNEQFF.